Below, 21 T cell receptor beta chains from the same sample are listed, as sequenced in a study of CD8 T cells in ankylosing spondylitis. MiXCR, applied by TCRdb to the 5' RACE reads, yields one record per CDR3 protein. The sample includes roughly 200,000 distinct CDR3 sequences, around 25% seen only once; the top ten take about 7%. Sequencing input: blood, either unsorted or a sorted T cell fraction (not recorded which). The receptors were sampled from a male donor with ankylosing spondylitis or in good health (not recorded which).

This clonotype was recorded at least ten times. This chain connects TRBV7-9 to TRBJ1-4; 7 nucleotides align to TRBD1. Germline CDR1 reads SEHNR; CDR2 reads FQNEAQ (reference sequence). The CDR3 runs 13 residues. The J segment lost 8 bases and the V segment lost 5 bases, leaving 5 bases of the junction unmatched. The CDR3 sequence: CASSGQGVEKLFF. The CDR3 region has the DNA TGTGCCAGCAGCGGCCAGGGGGTCGAAAAACTGTTTTTT.

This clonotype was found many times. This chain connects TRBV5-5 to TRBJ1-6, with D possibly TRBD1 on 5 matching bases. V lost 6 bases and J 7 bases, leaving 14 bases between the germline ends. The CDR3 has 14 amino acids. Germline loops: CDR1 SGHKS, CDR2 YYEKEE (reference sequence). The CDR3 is CASTRPGANSPLHF. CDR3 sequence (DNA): TGTGCCAGCACTCGGCCCGGGGCAAATTCACCCCTCCACTTT. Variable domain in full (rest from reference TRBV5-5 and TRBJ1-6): DAGVTQSPTHLIKTRGQQVTLRCSPISGHKSVSWYQQVLGQGPQFIFQYYEKEERGRGNFPDRFSARQFPNYSSELNVNALLLGDSALYLCASTRPGANSPLHFGNGTRLTVT.

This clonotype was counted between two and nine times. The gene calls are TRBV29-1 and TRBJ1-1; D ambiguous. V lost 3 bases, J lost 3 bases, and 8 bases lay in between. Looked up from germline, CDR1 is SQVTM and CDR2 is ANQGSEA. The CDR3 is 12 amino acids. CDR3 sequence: CSVDPADTEAFF. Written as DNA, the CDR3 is TGCAGCGTTGATCCGGCAGACACTGAAGCTTTCTTT.

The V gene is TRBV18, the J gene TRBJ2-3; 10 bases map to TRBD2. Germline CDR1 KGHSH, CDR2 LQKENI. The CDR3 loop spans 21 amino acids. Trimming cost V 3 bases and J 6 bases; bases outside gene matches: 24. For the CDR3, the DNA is TGTGCCAGCTCACCTCCTAAGGGGAAGCCTAGCGGGAGTGGCTTGGAGGATACGCAGTATTTT. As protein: CASSPPKGKPSGSGLEDTQYF. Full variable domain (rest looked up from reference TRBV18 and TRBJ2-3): NAGVMQNPRHLVRRRGQEARLRCSPMKGHSHVYWYRQLPEEGLKFMVYLQKENIIDESGMPKERFSAEFPKEGPSILRIQQVVRGDSAAYFCASSPPKGKPSGSGLEDTQYFGPGTRLTVL.

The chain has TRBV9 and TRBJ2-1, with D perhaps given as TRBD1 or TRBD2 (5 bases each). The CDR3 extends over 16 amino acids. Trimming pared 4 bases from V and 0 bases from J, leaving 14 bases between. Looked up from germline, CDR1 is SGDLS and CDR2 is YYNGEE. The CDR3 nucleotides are TGTGCCAGCAGCTCGGGGACGGCGAGCTCCTACAATGAGCAGTTCTTC. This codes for CASSSGTASSYNEQFF.

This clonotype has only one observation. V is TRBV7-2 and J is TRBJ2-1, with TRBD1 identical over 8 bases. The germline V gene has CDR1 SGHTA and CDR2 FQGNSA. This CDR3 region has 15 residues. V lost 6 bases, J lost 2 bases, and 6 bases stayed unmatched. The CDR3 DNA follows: TGTGCCAGCAGGACAGGGGATGGGCCCTACAATGAGCAGTTCTTC. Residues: CASRTGDGPYNEQFF. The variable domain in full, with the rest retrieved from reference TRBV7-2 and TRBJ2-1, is GAGVSQSPSNKVTEKGKDVELRCDPISGHTALYWYRQSLGQGLEFLIYFQGNSAPDKSGLPSDRFSAERTGGSVSTLTIQRTQQEDSAVYLCASRTGDGPYNEQFFGPGTRLTVL.

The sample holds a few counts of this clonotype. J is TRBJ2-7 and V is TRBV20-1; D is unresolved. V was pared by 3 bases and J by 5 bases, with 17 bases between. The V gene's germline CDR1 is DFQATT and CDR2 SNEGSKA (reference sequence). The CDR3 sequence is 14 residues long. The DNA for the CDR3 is TGCAGTGCTAGGGCAGGTTTCGGCCTTAACGAGCAGTACTTC. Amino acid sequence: CSARAGFGLNEQYF.

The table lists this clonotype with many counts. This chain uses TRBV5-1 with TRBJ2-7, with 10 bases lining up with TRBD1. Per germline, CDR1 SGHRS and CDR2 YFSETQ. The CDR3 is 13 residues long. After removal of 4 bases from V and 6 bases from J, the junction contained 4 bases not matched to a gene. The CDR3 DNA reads TGCGCCAGCAGCGTCCGGGACAGGGGCGAGCAGTACTTC. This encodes CASSVRDRGEQYF.

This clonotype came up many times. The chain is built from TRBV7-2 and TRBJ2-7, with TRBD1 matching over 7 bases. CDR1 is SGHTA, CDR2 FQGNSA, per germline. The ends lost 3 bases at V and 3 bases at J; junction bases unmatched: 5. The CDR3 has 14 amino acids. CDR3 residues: CASSFRDSYYEQYF. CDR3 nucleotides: TGTGCCAGCAGCTTCCGGGACAGCTACTACGAGCAGTACTTC.

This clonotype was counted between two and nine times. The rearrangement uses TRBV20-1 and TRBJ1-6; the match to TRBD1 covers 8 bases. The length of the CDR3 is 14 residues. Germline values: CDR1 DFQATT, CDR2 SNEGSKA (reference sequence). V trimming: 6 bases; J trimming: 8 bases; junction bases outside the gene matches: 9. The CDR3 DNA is TGCAGTGCAAGCTGGACAGGGACGGATTCACCCCTCCACTTT. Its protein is CSASWTGTDSPLHF.

This CDR3 reads CAIRASETQYF. The CDR3 bases are TGTGCCATACGGGCCTCGGAGACCCAGTACTTC. The genes are TRBV10-3 and TRBJ2-5; no definite D call. This CDR3 spans 11 amino acids. Germline values: CDR1 ENHRY, CDR2 SYGVKD. The V gene lost 9 bases and the J gene lost 5 bases, with 10 bases spanning the gap.

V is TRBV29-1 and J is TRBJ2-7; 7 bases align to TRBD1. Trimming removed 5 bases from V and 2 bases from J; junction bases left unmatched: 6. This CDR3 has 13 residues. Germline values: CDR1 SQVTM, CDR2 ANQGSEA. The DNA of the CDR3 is TGCAGCGTTCTCCTGACAGGGACCTACGAGCAGTACTTC. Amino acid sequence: CSVLLTGTYEQYF.

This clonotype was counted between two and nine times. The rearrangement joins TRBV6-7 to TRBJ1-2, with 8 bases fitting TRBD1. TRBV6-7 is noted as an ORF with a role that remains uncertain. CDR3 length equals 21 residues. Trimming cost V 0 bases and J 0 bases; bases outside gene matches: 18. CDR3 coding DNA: TGTGCCAGCAGTTACTCGAGCTACCCCCACCGGGACAGGAGTTCTAACTATGGCTACACCTTC. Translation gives CASSYSSYPHRDRSSNYGYTF.

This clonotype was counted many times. CDR3 region: CASSQEWASGSSRQFF. For the CDR3, the DNA is TGTGCCAGCAGCCAAGAGTGGGCTAGCGGGAGTTCTCGGCAGTTCTTC. V and J are TRBV4-2 and TRBJ2-1; 10 bases are shared with TRBD2. The CDR3 length is 16 residues. Germline CDR1 is LGHNA and CDR2 is YNFKEQ. The junction had 11 bases not matched to a gene; V was cut back by 0 bases and J by 12 bases.

As DNA, the CDR3 is TGTGCCAGCAGCCGAGCGGGAGGTTCTGGGGCCAACGTCCTGACTTTC. Amino acid sequence: CASSRAGGSGANVLTF. The V and J genes are TRBV7-3 and TRBJ2-6; TRBD2 agrees at 9 bases. Germline V lookup: CDR1 SGHTA, CDR2 FQGTGA. The length of the CDR3 is 16 residues. V dropped 5 bases and J dropped 1; count of bases not matched to a gene: 3.

The CDR3 loop is CASSMRSGRPATDTQYF. In DNA, the CDR3 is TGCGCCAGCAGCATGAGGTCGGGGCGGCCGGCCACAGATACGCAGTATTTT. The J gene is TRBJ2-3, the V gene TRBV5-1; D is tentatively TRBD1 or TRBD2 (5 bases each). The CDR3 consists of 17 residues. The germline gives CDR1 SGHRS, CDR2 YFSETQ. With 4 bases removed from V and 2 bases from J, the gap between germline ends came to 20 bases.

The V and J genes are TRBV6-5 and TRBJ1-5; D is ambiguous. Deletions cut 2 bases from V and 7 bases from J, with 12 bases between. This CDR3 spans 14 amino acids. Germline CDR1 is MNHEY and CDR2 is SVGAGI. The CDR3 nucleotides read TGTGCCAGCAGTTACGAAAGGGCTGGACAGCCCCAGCATTTT. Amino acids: CASSYERAGQPQHF.

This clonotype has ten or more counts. The CDR3 DNA reads as TGCGCCAGCAGCTCAACCGGGACAGGGGGTTTTCAGTACTTC. As protein: CASSSTGTGGFQYF. The chain joins TRBV5-1 to TRBJ2-4, with 11 nucleotides matching TRBD1. CDR1 and CDR2 from the germline V gene are SGHRS and YFSETQ. Unmatched junction bases numbered 7, after V lost 3 bases and J lost 11 bases. The CDR3 loop spans 14 amino acids. Full variable domain (outside the CDR3, taken from reference TRBV5-1 and TRBJ2-4): KAGVTQTPRYLIKTRGQQVTLSCSPISGHRSVSWYQQTPGQGLQFLFEYFSETQRNKGNFPGRFSGRQFSNSRSEMNVSTLELGDSALYLCASSSTGTGGFQYFGAGTRLSVL.

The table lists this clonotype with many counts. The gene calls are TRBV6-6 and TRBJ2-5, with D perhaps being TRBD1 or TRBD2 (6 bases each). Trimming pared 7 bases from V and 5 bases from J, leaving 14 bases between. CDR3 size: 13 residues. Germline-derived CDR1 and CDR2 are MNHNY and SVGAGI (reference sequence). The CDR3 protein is CASTRGVAETQYF. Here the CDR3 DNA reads TGTGCCAGCACGAGGGGGGTTGCGGAGACCCAGTACTTC.

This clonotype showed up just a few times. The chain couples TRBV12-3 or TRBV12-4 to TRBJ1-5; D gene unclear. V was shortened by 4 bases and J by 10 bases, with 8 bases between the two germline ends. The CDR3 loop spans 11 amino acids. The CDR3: CASSSLGPQHF. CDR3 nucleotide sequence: TGTGCCAGCAGTTCTCTAGGACCCCAGCATTTT.

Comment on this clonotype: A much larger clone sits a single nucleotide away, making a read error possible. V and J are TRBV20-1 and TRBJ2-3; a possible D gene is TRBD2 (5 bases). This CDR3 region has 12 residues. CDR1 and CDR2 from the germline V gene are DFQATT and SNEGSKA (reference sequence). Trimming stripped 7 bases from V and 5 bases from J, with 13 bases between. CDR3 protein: CSVPDSKDTQYF. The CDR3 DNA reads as TGCAGTGTCCCGGACTCCAAAGATACGCAGTATTTT.